A single sample is the source of the 11 T cell receptor beta chains below, sequenced in a study of memory CD4+ T cells and cytomegalovirus serostatus. Assay used: immunoSEQ multiplex PCR; TCRdb lists only in-frame clones, some missing. The sample holds roughly 42,000 clones, around 80% seen once. The sort gate was single viable CD3+CD4+CD8-CD45RO+ cells for memory CD4+ T cells. What was sequenced was memory CD4+ T cells from blood. The receptors come from an adult in good health and CMV-seronegative.

The CDR3 is CASSLSDTGRQGYTF. The CDR3 bases are TGTGCCAGCAGTTTGTCGGACACAGGGCGCCAGGGCTACACCTTC. The J gene is TRBJ1-2, the V gene TRBV28; TRBD1 is a possible D gene (6 bases). Trimming removed 3 bases from V and 8 bases from J, with 19 bases in between. CDR1 and CDR2 from the germline V gene are MDHEN and SYDVKM. The CDR3 is 15 amino acids.

This clone was seen more than once but under ten times. V is TRBV2 and J is TRBJ1-5, with D perhaps TRBD1 (5 bases). Germline values: CDR1 SNHLY, CDR2 FYNNEI. V was trimmed by 3 bases and J by 9 bases, leaving 15 bases between them. The CDR3 sequence is 14 residues long. The DNA for the CDR3 is TGTGCCAGCAGTGACTCTATAGCGGGGGGGCCCCAGCATTTT. As protein: CASSDSIAGGPQHF.

The genes are TRBV9 and TRBJ2-2; D remains ambiguous. The length of the CDR3 is 15 residues. V was pared by 2 bases and J by 4 bases, with 12 bases between. CDR1 SGDLS and CDR2 YYNGEE come from the germline V gene. The CDR3 reads CASSVRSAVTGELFF. In DNA form, the CDR3 reads TGTGCCAGCAGCGTCCGTTCGGCGGTCACCGGGGAGCTGTTTTTT.

The rearrangement links TRBV10-2 to TRBJ1-4; the match to TRBD1 covers 7 bases. Germline V gene data show CDR1 as WSHSY and CDR2 as SAAADI. The CDR3 runs 15 residues. The J segment lost 5 bases and the V segment lost 8 bases, leaving 11 bases of the junction unmatched. CDR3 bases: TGCGCCAGCTACGGGACAGCCGCGGGGAATGAAAAACTGTTTTTT. This translates into CASYGTAAGNEKLFF.

J is TRBJ2-1 and V is TRBV11-3; 13 bases line up with TRBD2. The V gene's germline CDR1 is SGHNT and CDR2 YENEEA. Trimming took 2 bases from V and 8 from J; bases not matched to a gene: 9. The CDR3 length is 17 residues. The CDR3 DNA is TGTGCCAGCAGCTTAACTAGCGGGGGGGCCAACATCGATGAGCAGTTCTTC. Amino acids: CASSLTSGGANIDEQFF.

The chain has TRBV9 and TRBJ1-2, with no clear D. The CDR3 totals 16 residues. The V and J ends lost 0 bases and 4 bases respectively, with 16 bases between them. CDR1 and CDR2 (germline): SGDLS, YYNGEE. The CDR3 DNA sequence: TGTGCCAGCAGCGTAGGATTCGCCAGCCAGATCTATGGCTACACCTTC. The encoded protein is CASSVGFASQIYGYTF. Supplemented by reference TRBV9 and TRBJ1-2, the full variable domain reads DSGVTQTPKHLITATGQRVTLRCSPRSGDLSVYWYQQSLDQGLQFLIQYYNGEERAKGNILERFSAQQFPDLHSELNLSSLELGDSALYFCASSVGFASQIYGYTFGSGTRLTVV.

V is TRBV5-6 and J is TRBJ2-4, with TRBD1 as a possible D gene (5 bases). The CDR3 extends over 14 amino acids. Germline CDR1 is SGHDT and CDR2 is YYEEEE. Trimming pared 3 bases from V and 8 bases from J, leaving 15 bases between. The CDR3 nucleotides read TGTGCCAGCAGCTGGCGACAGTTGAGGCACATTCAGTACTTC. It yields the protein CASSWRQLRHIQYF. The variable domain in full, completed from reference TRBV5-6 and TRBJ2-4, reads DAGVTQSPTHLIKTRGQQVTLRCSPKSGHDTVSWYQQALGQGPQFIFQYYEEEERQRGNFPDRFSGHQFPNYSSELNVNALLLGDSALYLCASSWRQLRHIQYFGAGTRLSVL.

The chain uses TRBV5-1 and TRBJ2-5; TRBD1 matches at 10 bases. Trimming cost V 1 base and J 3 bases; bases outside gene matches: 6. Germline V gene lookup returns CDR1 SGHRS and CDR2 YFSETQ. CDR3 length: 16 amino acids. In nucleotides, the CDR3 is TGCGCCAGCAGCTTGTCACCCGGGACAGGGGAAGAGACCCAGTACTTC. Encoded protein: CASSLSPGTGEETQYF.

The V call is TRBV4-1, the J call TRBJ2-7; D not certain. Germline loops: CDR1 MGHRA, CDR2 YSYEKL. CDR3 length: 16 amino acids. Trimming removed 0 bases from V and 2 bases from J, with 14 bases in between. The CDR3 nucleotides are TGCGCCAGCAGCCAAGAATGGCCCGGTCTGACCTACGAGCAGTACTTC. It encodes CASSQEWPGLTYEQYF.

The count of this clone is one. The genes are TRBV11-2 and TRBJ1-2; TRBD1 might be the D (5 bases). Trimming cost V 2 bases and J 0 bases, with 10 bases left between them. Germline CDR1 and CDR2: SGHAT and FQNNGV. The CDR3 runs 15 residues. The CDR3 sequence is CASSLSGGANYGYTF. In DNA form, the CDR3 reads TGTGCCAGCAGCTTATCGGGGGGTGCTAACTATGGCTACACCTTC. The complete variable domain, with remaining parts taken from reference TRBV11-2 and TRBJ1-2, reads EAGVAQSPRYKIIEKRQSVAFWCNPISGHATLYWYQQILGQGPKLLIQFQNNGVVDDSQLPKDRFSAERLKGVDSTLKIQPAKLEDSAVYLCASSLSGGANYGYTFGSGTRLTVV.

The chain is built from TRBV6-1 and TRBJ1-4; D perhaps matches TRBD1 (5 bases). CDR1 MNHNS and CDR2 SASEGT come from the germline V gene. The germline V and J ends were trimmed by 6 bases and 8 bases, with 16 bases remaining between them. This CDR3 contains 14 residues. DNA for the CDR3: TGTGCCAGCAGAGCGGGACTCCGAGGCGAAAAACTGTTTTTT. It yields the protein CASRAGLRGEKLFF.